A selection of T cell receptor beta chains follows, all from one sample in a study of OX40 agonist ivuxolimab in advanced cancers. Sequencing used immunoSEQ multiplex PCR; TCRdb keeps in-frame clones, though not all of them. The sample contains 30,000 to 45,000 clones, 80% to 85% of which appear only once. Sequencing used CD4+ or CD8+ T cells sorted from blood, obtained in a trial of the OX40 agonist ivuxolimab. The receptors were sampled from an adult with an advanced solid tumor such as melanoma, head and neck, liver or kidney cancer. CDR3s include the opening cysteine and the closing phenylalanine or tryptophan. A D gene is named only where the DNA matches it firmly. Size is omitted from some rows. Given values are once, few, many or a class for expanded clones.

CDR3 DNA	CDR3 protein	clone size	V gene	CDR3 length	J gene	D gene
TGTGCCAGCAGCTTAGCACCGGGACAGGGGGCGTCCGGGGAGCTGTTTTTT	CASSLAPGQGASGELFF	.	TRBV7-3	17	TRBJ2-2	TRBD1
TGCGCCAGCAGCCAACTGATGGGGGTCGGGCAGCCCCAGCATTTT	CASSQLMGVGQPQHF	.	TRBV4-1	15	TRBJ1-5	.
TGTGCCAGCAGGAGCGTTGGCTCCGTCAGCCAGCCCCAGCATTTT	CASRSVGSVSQPQHF	.	TRBV6-1	15	TRBJ1-5	.
TGTGCCAGCAGGTCAAAGGGACAGGGTCGATTGGAGACCCAGTACTTC	CASRSKGQGRLETQYF	.	TRBV21-1	16	TRBJ2-5	.
TGTGCCAGCAGTGAAATAAGCGGGAGCTACGAGCAGTACTTC	CASSEISGSYEQYF	few	TRBV6-1	14	TRBJ2-7	TRBD2
TGTGCCAGCAGCCGACGGACAGGGATTCCCTACGAGCAGTACTTC	CASSRRTGIPYEQYF	.	TRBV14	15	TRBJ2-7	TRBD1
TGTGCCAGCAGTGAACTACCGAACACTGAAGCTTTCTTT	CASSELPNTEAFF	.	TRBV6-4	13	TRBJ1-1	.
TGTGCCAGCAGTGAAGCGGGGACAACAGATACGCAGTATTTT	CASSEAGTTDTQYF	.	TRBV6-4	14	TRBJ2-3	.
TGTGCCATCAGTGAGGCTCAGGGCGAAAAACTGTTTTTT	CAISEAQGEKLFF	.	TRBV10-3	13	TRBJ1-4	.
TGTGCCAGCAGTCCGGGACTAGCGCACGGGGAGCTGTTTTTT	CASSPGLAHGELFF	once	TRBV28	14	TRBJ2-2	TRBD2
TGTGCCAGCAGCCAAGCCGGGAGCACAGATACGCAGTATTTT	CASSQAGSTDTQYF	.	TRBV14	14	TRBJ2-3	.
TGTGCCAGCTCCCTTACTAGCGGGAGCGATCACGAGCAGTACTTC	CASSLTSGSDHEQYF	few	TRBV18	15	TRBJ2-7	TRBD2
TGTGCCAGCAGCCCCCCGGGGCGGGGACAAGAGACCCAGTACTTC	CASSPPGRGQETQYF	.	TRBV5-4	15	TRBJ2-5	.
TGTGCCAGCAGTCGTACTAGGGACACCGGGGAGCTGTTTTTT	CASSRTRDTGELFF	.	TRBV11-2	14	TRBJ2-2	.
TGTGCCTGGAGTACGACGGGTTGGAAGACCCAGTACTTC	CAWSTTGWKTQYF	.	TRBV30	13	TRBJ2-5	.
TGTGCCTGGAGTGTACTTAGCCTCGCGAACACCGGGGAGCTGTTTTTT	CAWSVLSLANTGELFF	.	TRBV30	16	TRBJ2-2	.
TGTGCCAGCAGTGCGAAATCCGGGCTGAGCTCCTACAATGAGCAGTTCTTC	CASSAKSGLSSYNEQFF	few	TRBV6-1	17	TRBJ2-1	.
TGTGCCAGTAGTACTACGGATACGCAGTATTTT	CASSTTDTQYF	.	TRBV19	11	TRBJ2-3	.
TGTGCCAGCAGCTTAGATGGTACTGTGCACTACAATGAGCAGTTCTTC	CASSLDGTVHYNEQFF	.	TRBV11-3	16	TRBJ2-1	.
TGTGCCAGCAGCTCCCTAGACGGGAGGGCCCAGGGTGAGCAGTTCTTC	CASSSLDGRAQGEQFF	.	TRBV14	16	TRBJ2-1	TRBD2
TGCGCCAGCACCCGGGACAGCCTCTCTGGAAACACCATATATTTT	CASTRDSLSGNTIYF	.	TRBV5-1	15	TRBJ1-3	TRBD1
TGTGCCAGCAGTCCGAGAATTGGGACAGGCTCTGGAAACACCATATATTTT	CASSPRIGTGSGNTIYF	once	TRBV28	17	TRBJ1-3	TRBD1
TGTGCCATCAGGGGGACAGGGAATAATTCACCCCTCCACTTT	CAIRGTGNNSPLHF	.	TRBV10-3	14	TRBJ1-6	TRBD1
TGTGCCAGCAGCTCCTGGGGGGAGGTAGCAGATACGCAGTATTTT	CASSSWGEVADTQYF	.	TRBV11-1	15	TRBJ2-3	.
TGTGCCAGCAGCGGGGACGGGGGACGTGAAAAACTGTTTTTT	CASSGDGGREKLFF	.	TRBV7-2	14	TRBJ1-4	.
TGTGCCAGCAGTATCGGGACAGGGACGAGCACAGATACGCAGTATTTT	CASSIGTGTSTDTQYF	.	TRBV27	16	TRBJ2-3	TRBD1